This T cell receptor beta chain was recorded in a study of cytomegalovirus exposure and HLA in healthy donors. At the level of the study: From donors who were HLA-typed, an early data release held 80 million to 95 million unique TCRs. Of more than 350 genotyped donors, more than 75% clustered with self-reported Caucasian donors.

About this clone: Its matching antigen is unknown.

There are 13 residues in the CDR3. PCR was performed using 60 Vbeta and 13 Jbeta primers. Assay: immunoSEQ multiplex PCR; the TCRdb copy retains only in-frame clones and omits some. The sample has just over 95,000 clones, nearly 80% seen once. Findings and limits, study-wide: TCR beta chains numbering roughly 150 were designated cytomegalovirus-associated.

This TCR derives from a woman in her 40s in good health and CMV-seropositive. The genes are TRBV21-1 and TRBJ2-5; the D segment call TRBD2 is taken from the table without a DNA check. TRBV21-1 corresponds to a pseudogene. Sequenced material: PBMCs. Here the CDR3 reads CASSSGSIETQYF. The CDR3 DNA sequence: TGTGCCAGCAGCAGCGGCAGCATCGAGACCCAGTACTTC.